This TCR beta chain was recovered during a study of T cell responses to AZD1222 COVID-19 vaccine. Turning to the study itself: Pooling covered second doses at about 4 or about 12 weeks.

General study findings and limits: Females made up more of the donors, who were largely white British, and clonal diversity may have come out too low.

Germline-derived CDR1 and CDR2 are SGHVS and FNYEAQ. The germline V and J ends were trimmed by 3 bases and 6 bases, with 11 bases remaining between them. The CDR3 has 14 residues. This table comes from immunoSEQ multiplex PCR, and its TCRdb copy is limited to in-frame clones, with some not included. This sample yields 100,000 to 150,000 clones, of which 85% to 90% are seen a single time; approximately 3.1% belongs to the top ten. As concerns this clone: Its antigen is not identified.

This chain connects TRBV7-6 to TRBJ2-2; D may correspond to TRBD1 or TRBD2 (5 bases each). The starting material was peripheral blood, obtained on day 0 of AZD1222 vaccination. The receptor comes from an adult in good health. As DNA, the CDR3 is TGTGCCAGCAGCTTGTCCGGGGCGGCCGGGGAGCTGTTTTTT. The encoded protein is CASSLSGAAGELFF.